The 26 T cell receptor beta chains listed next were all sequenced from one sample in a study of blood T cell repertoires in COVID-19. Produced via immunoSEQ multiplex PCR; TCRdb's table is partial and in-frame only. There are approximately 390,000 clones in the sample; approximately 87% occur only once, and 10% lies in the top ten. The source material was PBMCs or T cells enriched from blood (not recorded which). The origin of the receptors is a woman aged 45 to 65 who had recovered from COVID-19.

This clone showed up just once. This chain connects TRBV7-2 to TRBJ2-1; 11 bases align to TRBD2. The J segment lost 10 bases and the V segment lost 5 bases, leaving 7 bases of the junction unmatched. From germline, CDR1 is SGHTA and CDR2 FQGNSA. CDR3 size: 14 residues. The CDR3 protein is CASSISGGAGEQFF. The CDR3 DNA is TGTGCCAGCAGCATTAGCGGGGGGGCCGGGGAGCAGTTCTTC.

The chain combines TRBV27 with TRBJ1-2; D gene unclear. CDR1 is MNHEY, CDR2 SMNVEV, per germline (reference sequence). Deletions cut 0 bases from V and 8 bases from J, with 22 bases between. The CDR3 runs 17 residues. CDR3: CASSLSIIPVPSEGYTF. The CDR3 DNA reads as TGTGCCAGCAGTTTATCCATCATCCCCGTCCCCTCGGAGGGCTACACCTTC.

This clone has just one count. V gene TRBV19 combines with J gene TRBJ1-5; 7 bases match TRBD1. The CDR3 has 13 amino acids. Germline assignment: CDR1 LNHDA and CDR2 SQIVND (reference sequence). V lost 10 bases, J lost 4 bases, and 7 bases stayed unmatched. The CDR3 coding sequence is TGTGCCATCGGGGACAGCCCTAATCAGCCCCAGCATTTT. This encodes CAIGDSPNQPQHF.

The genes are TRBV5-5 and TRBJ2-3; tentative D call: TRBD2 (5 bases). Between the trimmed V and J ends, which lost 6 bases and 3 bases, there was a span of 17 bases. There are 15 residues in the CDR3. Germline values: CDR1 SGHKS, CDR2 YYEKEE (reference sequence). CDR3 DNA: TGTGCCAGCACCTACGCGGGTAGATTAACAGATACGCAGTATTTT. Its protein is CASTYAGRLTDTQYF.

This chain joins TRBV24-1 and TRBJ2-3; a weak D match, TRBD2 (5 bases). The CDR3 length is 16 residues. Germline assignment: CDR1 KGHDR and CDR2 SFDVKD. The germline V and J ends were trimmed by 4 bases and 0 bases, with 13 bases remaining between them. The CDR3 loop reads CATSDRASPSTDTQYF. The CDR3 nucleotides are TGTGCCACCAGTGACCGGGCTAGCCCTAGCACAGATACGCAGTATTTT.

This clone was seen just once. V and J are TRBV21-1 and TRBJ1-6; TRBD1, as called in the table, went unchecked against the DNA. TRBV21-1 is labeled a pseudogene. This CDR3 region has 17 residues. CDR3 coding DNA: TGTGCCAGCAGCAAGGTCAGGGGCGCGGTGGATAATTCACCCCTCCACTTT. This encodes CASSKVRGAVDNSPLHF.

This chain joins TRBV5-5 and TRBJ1-2; D perhaps matches TRBD1 (6 bases). V shed 0 bases and J shed 4 bases, with 13 bases lying between them. This CDR3 has 15 amino acids. The germline CDR1 and CDR2 sequences are SGHKS and YYEKEE (reference sequence). CDR3 sequence reads: CASSLAMGRGYGYTF. Written as DNA, the CDR3 is TGTGCCAGCAGCTTGGCCATGGGCAGGGGCTATGGCTACACCTTC. The variable domain in full, with the rest retrieved from reference TRBV5-5 and TRBJ1-2, is DAGVTQSPTHLIKTRGQQVTLRCSPISGHKSVSWYQQVLGQGPQFIFQYYEKEERGRGNFPDRFSARQFPNYSSELNVNALLLGDSALYLCASSLAMGRGYGYTFGSGTRLTVV.

On this clone itself: At the DNA level, this CDR3 is encoded by other sequences in the same sample as well. The rearrangement uses TRBV4-1 and TRBJ2-1; TRBD1 might be the D (6 bases). V gave up 0 bases and J gave up 4 bases, with 13 bases separating them. Germline loops: CDR1 MGHRA, CDR2 YSYEKL. The CDR3 is 16 residues long. The CDR3 sequence: CASSQEAGAAYNEQFF. DNA of the CDR3: TGCGCCAGCAGCCAAGAGGCAGGGGCAGCTTACAATGAGCAGTTCTTC.

The CDR3: CASSFRFQGNSGANVLTF. CDR3 DNA: TGCGCCAGCAGCTTTAGGTTTCAGGGAAACTCTGGGGCCAACGTCCTGACTTTC. The V call is TRBV5-1, the J call TRBJ2-6; the D gene is possibly TRBD1 (5 bases). V shed 2 bases and J shed 0 bases, with 15 bases lying between them. The CDR3 spans 18 residues. Per the germline V gene, CDR1 is SGHRS and CDR2 is YFSETQ.

J is TRBJ1-1 and V is TRBV19; TRBD1 aligns across 12 bases. Germline V gene data show CDR1 as LNHDA and CDR2 as SQIVND (reference sequence). V lost 1 base to trimming and J lost 2 bases; unmatched junction nucleotides: 2. This CDR3 contains 16 residues. This CDR3 is CASSIGGTGGNTEAFF. CDR3 DNA sequence: TGTGCCAGTAGTATAGGTGGGACAGGGGGCAACACTGAAGCTTTCTTT.

CDR3 bases: TGTGCCAGCAGTGAATACAGCTCGAACACTGAAGCTTTCTTT. Its protein is CASSEYSSNTEAFF. The V call is TRBV6-4, the J call TRBJ1-1; D ambiguous. The germline gives CDR1 MRHNA, CDR2 SNTAGT. CDR3 length: 14 residues. V was pared by 3 bases and J by 1 base, with 9 bases between.

The chain recombines TRBV25-1 with TRBJ1-2, with D tentatively TRBD1 (6 bases). Germline lookup yields CDR1 MGHDK and CDR2 SYGVNS. Trimming took off 6 bases at V and 4 bases at J, with 15 bases between the two ends. The CDR3 length is 14 residues. CDR3 region: CASSATGWFYGYTF. Here the CDR3 DNA reads TGTGCCAGCAGCGCGACAGGATGGTTCTATGGCTACACCTTC.

This chain joins TRBV5-1 and TRBJ2-5, with 11 bases matching TRBD2. V shed 0 bases, J shed 5 bases, and the junction held 6 bases outside the gene matches. Germline-derived CDR1 and CDR2 are SGHRS and YFSETQ. The CDR3 is 16 amino acids. The CDR3 loop reads CASSLAPSGGTETQYF. In DNA form, the CDR3 reads TGCGCCAGCAGCTTGGCCCCTAGCGGGGGGACCGAGACCCAGTACTTC.

The chain is built from TRBV2 and TRBJ2-1, with D possibly matching TRBD2 (6 bases). CDR3 length equals 16 residues. Germline assignment: CDR1 SNHLY and CDR2 FYNNEI. Trimming took 5 bases from V and 2 from J, leaving 16 bases between them. CDR3 coding DNA: TGTGCCAGCAGTCCTCAGCGGGTAGTCGCCTACAATGAGCAGTTCTTC. Translation gives CASSPQRVVAYNEQFF. Full variable domain (remainder filled in from reference TRBV2 and TRBJ2-1): EPEVTQTPSHQVTQMGQEVILRCVPISNHLYFYWYRQILGQKVEFLVSFYNNEISEKSEIFDDQFSVERPDGSNFTLKIRSTKLEDSAMYFCASSPQRVVAYNEQFFGPGTRLTVL.

The chain recombines TRBV9 with TRBJ1-6, with a possible D match to TRBD1 (6 bases). CDR1 and CDR2 from the germline V gene are SGDLS and YYNGEE. This CDR3 contains 14 residues. Trimming removed 4 bases at V and 7 bases at J, with 12 bases between. CDR3 bases: TGTGCCAGCAGCCTTGACAGGCCCAATTCACCCCTCCACTTT. The encoded protein is CASSLDRPNSPLHF. The variable domain in full, with the rest retrieved from reference TRBV9 and TRBJ1-6, is DSGVTQTPKHLITATGQRVTLRCSPRSGDLSVYWYQQSLDQGLQFLIQYYNGEERAKGNILERFSAQQFPDLHSELNLSSLELGDSALYFCASSLDRPNSPLHFGNGTRLTVT.

This clone has just a few counts. This sequence joins TRBV18 and TRBJ2-3, with 9 bases aligning to TRBD2. V shed 3 bases, J shed 4 bases, and the junction held 11 bases outside the gene matches. In germline, CDR1 is KGHSH, CDR2 LQKENI. The CDR3 contains 17 residues. The CDR3 nucleotides are TGTGCCAGCTCACCTCTCGTTGGCGGGGGGGCGGCAGATACGCAGTATTTT. It translates to CASSPLVGGGAADTQYF.

This clone was recorded only once. The V and J genes are TRBV9 and TRBJ1-2; 7 nucleotides match TRBD1. The germline CDR1 and CDR2 sequences are SGDLS and YYNGEE. The V segment lost 3 bases and the J segment 4 bases; nucleotides outside the gene matches: 9. The CDR3 sequence is 15 residues long. CDR3 protein: CASSAHQGGGYGYTF. For the CDR3, the DNA is TGTGCCAGCAGCGCCCATCAAGGGGGCGGCTATGGCTACACCTTC.

V usage is TRBV29-1 and J usage is TRBJ2-1; 9 bases align to TRBD1. V was pared by 5 bases and J by 3 bases, with 11 bases of the junction left unmatched. Germline CDR1 is SQVTM and CDR2 is ANQGSEA. This CDR3 is built from 16 residues. CDR3 residues: CSVKLNRDRVYNEQFF. The CDR3 nucleotides read TGCAGCGTTAAGTTGAACCGGGACAGGGTCTACAATGAGCAGTTCTTC.

The gene calls are TRBV6-2 or TRBV6-3 and TRBJ2-5, with 10 bases lining up with TRBD2. V was pared by 5 bases and J by 2 bases, with 11 bases of the junction left unmatched. Per the germline V gene, CDR1 is MNHEY and CDR2 is SVGEGT. There are 17 residues in the CDR3. The CDR3 DNA reads TGTGCCAGCAGTCCCCTCCCAGCGGGGGGGCCTCAAGAGACCCAGTACTTC. It codes for CASSPLPAGGPQETQYF.

The chain joins TRBV12-2 to TRBJ1-4; the table's D call, TRBD1, was not checked against the DNA. TRBV12-2 is an annotated pseudogene. The CDR3 length is 18 residues. CDR3 sequence reads: CASRLDRVLEDTVEMVFF. The DNA of the CDR3 is TGTGCAAGTCGCTTAGATAGAGTGTTAGAGGACACGGTGGAAATGGTGTTTTTT.

This rearrangement joins TRBV5-1 to TRBJ2-1; TRBD2 matches 11 bases. Losses at the gene ends were 0 bases for V and 6 bases for J; bases not matched to a gene: 5. This CDR3 region has 16 residues. The germline gives CDR1 SGHRS, CDR2 YFSETQ. CDR3 nucleotides: TGCGCCAGCAGCTTGGTTCTAGCGGGGGGATCCAATGAGCAGTTCTTC. Its protein is CASSLVLAGGSNEQFF.

This sequence joins TRBV21-1 and TRBJ2-7; the table names TRBD2, a call not compared with the DNA. TRBV21-1 is described as a pseudogene. CDR3 length: 15 amino acids. The CDR3 region has the DNA TGTGCCAGCAGCACCCTTACCAAGAGCTCCTACGAGCAGTACTTC. This sequence encodes CASSTLTKSSYEQYF.

The chain uses TRBV4-1 and TRBJ1-5; D is unclear. CDR1 MGHRA and CDR2 YSYEKL come from the germline V gene. CDR3 length equals 14 residues. V was pared by 4 bases and J by 0 bases, with 7 bases between. The CDR3 here is CASSPYNSNQPQHF. As DNA, the CDR3 is TGCGCCAGCAGCCCATACAATAGCAATCAGCCCCAGCATTTT.

The rearrangement uses TRBV29-1 and TRBJ2-3; TRBD2 is a possible D gene (6 bases). V was shortened by 8 bases and J by 7 bases, with 25 bases between the two germline ends. The CDR3 extends over 15 amino acids. The germline V gene encodes CDR1 SQVTM and CDR2 ANQGSEA. The CDR3 bases are TGCAGCTCCGATGGTGGCGGGAAAGGGAGGTATACGCAGTATTTT. Residues: CSSDGGGKGRYTQYF.

This clone was observed a handful of times. J is TRBJ2-7 and V is TRBV28, with a possible D match to TRBD2 (6 bases). The CDR3 has 12 amino acids. The germline CDR1 and CDR2 sequences are MDHEN and SYDVKM. Trimming left V 5 bases short and J 4 bases short, with 9 bases between. Written as DNA, the CDR3 is TGTGCCAGCAGTGGAGGGTGGTACGAGCAGTACTTC. Translated: CASSGGWYEQYF. The full variable domain, completed using reference TRBV28 and TRBJ2-7, is DVKVTQSSRYLVKRTGEKVFLECVQDMDHENMFWYRQDPGLGLRLIYFSYDVKMKEKGDIPEGYSVSREKKERFSLILESASTNQTSMYLCASSGGWYEQYFGPGTRLTVT.

The J gene is TRBJ1-4, the V gene TRBV5-6; unclear D gene. Trimming left V 2 bases short and J 4 bases short, with 6 bases between. CDR1 SGHDT and CDR2 YYEEEE come from the germline V gene. There are 13 residues in the CDR3. CDR3 region: CASSFQVNEKLFF. In DNA form, the CDR3 reads TGTGCCAGCAGCTTCCAGGTTAATGAAAAACTGTTTTTT.